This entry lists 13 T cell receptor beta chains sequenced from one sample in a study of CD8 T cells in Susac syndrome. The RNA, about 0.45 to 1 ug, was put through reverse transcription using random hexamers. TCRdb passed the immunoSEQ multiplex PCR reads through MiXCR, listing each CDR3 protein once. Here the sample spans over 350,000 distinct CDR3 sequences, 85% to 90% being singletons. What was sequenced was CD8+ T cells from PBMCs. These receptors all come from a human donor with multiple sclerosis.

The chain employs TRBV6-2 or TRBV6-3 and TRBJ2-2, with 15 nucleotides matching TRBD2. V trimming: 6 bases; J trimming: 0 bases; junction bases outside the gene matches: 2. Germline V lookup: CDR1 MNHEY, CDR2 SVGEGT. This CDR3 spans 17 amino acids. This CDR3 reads CASRGLAGGTNTGELFF. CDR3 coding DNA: TGTGCCAGCAGGGGACTAGCGGGGGGAACGAACACCGGGGAGCTGTTTTTT.

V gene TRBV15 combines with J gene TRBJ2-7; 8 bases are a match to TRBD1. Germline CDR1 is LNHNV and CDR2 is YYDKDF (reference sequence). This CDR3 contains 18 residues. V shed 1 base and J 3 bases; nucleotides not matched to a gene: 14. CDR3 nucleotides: TGTGCCACCAGCAGAGGAGCCTGGACAGGGTTTCCACTCTACGAGCAGTACTTC. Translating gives CATSRGAWTGFPLYEQYF. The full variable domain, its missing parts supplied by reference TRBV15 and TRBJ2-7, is DAMVIQNPRYQVTQFGKPVTLSCSQTLNHNVMYWYQQKSSQAPKLLFHYYDKDFNNEADTPDNFQSRRPNTSFCFLDIRSPGLGDTAMYLCATSRGAWTGFPLYEQYFGPGTRLTVT.

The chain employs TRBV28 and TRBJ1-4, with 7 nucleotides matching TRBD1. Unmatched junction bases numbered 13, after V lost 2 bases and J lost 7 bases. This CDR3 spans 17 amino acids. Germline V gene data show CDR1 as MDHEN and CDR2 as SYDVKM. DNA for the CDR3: TGTGCCAGCAGTTTACCGCTTGACAGGGCCTTGGGTGAAAAACTGTTTTTT. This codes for CASSLPLDRALGEKLFF. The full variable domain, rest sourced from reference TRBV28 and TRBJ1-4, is DVKVTQSSRYLVKRTGEKVFLECVQDMDHENMFWYRQDPGLGLRLIYFSYDVKMKEKGDIPEGYSVSREKKERFSLILESASTNQTSMYLCASSLPLDRALGEKLFFGSGTQLSVL.

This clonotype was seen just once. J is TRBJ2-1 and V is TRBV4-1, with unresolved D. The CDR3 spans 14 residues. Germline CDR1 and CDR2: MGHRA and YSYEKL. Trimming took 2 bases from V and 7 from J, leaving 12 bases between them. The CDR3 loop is CASSQLLGSNEQFF. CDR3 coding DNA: TGCGCCAGCAGCCAACTTCTGGGGTCGAATGAGCAGTTCTTC.

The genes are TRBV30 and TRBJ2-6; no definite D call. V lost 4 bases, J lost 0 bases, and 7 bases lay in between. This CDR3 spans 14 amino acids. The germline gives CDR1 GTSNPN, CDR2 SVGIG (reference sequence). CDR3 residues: CAWTPISGANVLTF. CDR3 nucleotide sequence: TGTGCCTGGACACCTATCTCTGGGGCCAACGTCCTGACTTTC. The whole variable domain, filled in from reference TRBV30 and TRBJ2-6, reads SQTIHQWPATLVQPVGSPLSLECTVEGTSNPNLYWYRQAAGRGLQLLFYSVGIGQISSEVPQNLSASRPQDRQFILSSKKLLLSDSGFYLCAWTPISGANVLTFGAGSRLTVL.

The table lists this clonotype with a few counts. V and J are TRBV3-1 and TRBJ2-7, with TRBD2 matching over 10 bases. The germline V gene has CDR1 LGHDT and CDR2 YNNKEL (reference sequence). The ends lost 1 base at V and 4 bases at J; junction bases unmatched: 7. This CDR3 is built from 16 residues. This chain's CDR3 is CASSQGVASGGYEQYF. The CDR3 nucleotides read TGTGCCAGCAGCCAAGGGGTAGCTAGCGGGGGATACGAGCAGTACTTC.

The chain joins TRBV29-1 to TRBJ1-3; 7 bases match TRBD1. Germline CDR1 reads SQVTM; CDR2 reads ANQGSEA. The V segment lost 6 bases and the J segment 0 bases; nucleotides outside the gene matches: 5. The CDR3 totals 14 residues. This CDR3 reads CSVKTGTSGNTIYF. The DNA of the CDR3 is TGCAGCGTAAAGACAGGGACCTCTGGAAACACCATATATTTT.

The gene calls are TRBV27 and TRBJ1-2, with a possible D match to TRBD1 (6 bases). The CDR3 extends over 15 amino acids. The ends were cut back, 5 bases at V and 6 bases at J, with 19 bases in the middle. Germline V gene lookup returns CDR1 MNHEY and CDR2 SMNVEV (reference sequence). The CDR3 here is CASSVSVQGVNGYTF. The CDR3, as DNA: TGTGCCAGCAGTGTGTCCGTACAGGGAGTAAATGGCTACACCTTC.

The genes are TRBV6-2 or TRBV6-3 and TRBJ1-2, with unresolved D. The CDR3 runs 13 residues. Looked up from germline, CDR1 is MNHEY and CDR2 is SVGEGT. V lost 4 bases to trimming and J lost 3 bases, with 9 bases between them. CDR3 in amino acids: CASSLGSHYGYTF. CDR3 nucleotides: TGTGCCAGCAGTTTGGGCAGCCACTATGGCTACACCTTC.

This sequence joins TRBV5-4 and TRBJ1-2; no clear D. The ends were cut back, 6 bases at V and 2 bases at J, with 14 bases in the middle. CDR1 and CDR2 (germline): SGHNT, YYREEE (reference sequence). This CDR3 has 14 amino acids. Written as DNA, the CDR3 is TGTGCCAGCACCAACTGGGGAGGGAACTATGGCTACACCTTC. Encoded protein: CASTNWGGNYGYTF.

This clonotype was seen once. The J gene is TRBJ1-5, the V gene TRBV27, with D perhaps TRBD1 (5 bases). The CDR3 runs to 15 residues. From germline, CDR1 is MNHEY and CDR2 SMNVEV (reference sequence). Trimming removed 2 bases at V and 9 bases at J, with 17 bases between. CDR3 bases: TGTGCCAGCAGTTTAGTGGGGGGGGACCGGTGGCCCCAGCATTTT. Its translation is CASSLVGGDRWPQHF.

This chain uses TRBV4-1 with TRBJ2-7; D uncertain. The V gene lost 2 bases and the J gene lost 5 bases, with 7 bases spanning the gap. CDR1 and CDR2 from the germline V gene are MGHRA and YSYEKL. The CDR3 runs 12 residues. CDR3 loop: CASSQPSDEQYF. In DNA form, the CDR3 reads TGCGCCAGCAGCCAACCCAGCGACGAGCAGTACTTC.

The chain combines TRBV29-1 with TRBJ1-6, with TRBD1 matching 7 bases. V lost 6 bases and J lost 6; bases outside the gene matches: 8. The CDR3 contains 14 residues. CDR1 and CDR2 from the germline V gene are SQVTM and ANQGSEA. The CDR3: CSVTTGSGNSPLHF. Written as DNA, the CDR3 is TGCAGCGTCACGACAGGGTCGGGTAATTCACCCCTCCACTTT.